This TCR beta chain originates from a study of T cells in Graves' hyperthyroidism and ophthalmopathy. Researchers took RNA transcripts and amplified the TCR beta CDR3 regions from them. A first-round RT-PCR of the TCR CDR3 used the HTBI primer set. TCRdb called the multiplex PCR reads again in MiXCR, with one record for every CDR3 protein. There are hundreds of thousands of distinct CDR3 sequences in the sample; approximately 20% occur only once, and around 60% lies in the top ten. Germline CDR1 reads MDHEN; CDR2 reads SYDVKM. The CDR3 spans 13 residues. The V end was cut by 2 bases, the J end by 1 base, with 5 bases between. This clonotype was counted ten times or more.

Source material: blood. The rearrangement uses TRBV28 and TRBJ1-1; D remains ambiguous. The sequence was obtained from a man aged 30 to 45 with Graves' ophthalmopathy. The CDR3 region has the DNA TGTGCCAGCAGTTTAAATCAGAACACTGAAGCTTTCTTT. Protein product: CASSLNQNTEAFF.